This TCR beta chain was obtained from a study of vaccination and CD4 T cells after COVID-19. Study in general: The stimulating agents, overlapping spike peptides, came from SARS-CoV-2, HCoV-NL63, HCoV-OC43 and HCoV-229E. Culture controls were given either a CEFX pool, an HIV-1 Nef pool, or no peptide.

As concerns this clonotype: Its target is unknown.

Treatment described: 10-day PBMC culture with coronavirus spike peptide pools or control peptides (ViraFEST assay). Peptide pools at 10 ug/ml and IL-2 at about 9.6 IU/ml were added to cultures of around 1.9 million PBMCs per well. This CDR3 comprises 13 residues. Trimming cost V 6 bases and J 0 bases, with 8 bases left between them. The germline gives CDR1 DFQATT, CDR2 SNEGSKA (reference sequence). CD4+ T cells that had been cultured provided DNA sequenced with the Oncomine TCR Beta short-read assay. TCRdb ran MiXCR on the PCR reads and lists one entry per CDR3 protein. The sample has about 12,000 distinct CDR3 sequences, 50% to 65% seen once. Study conclusions and caveats: Among reactive clones from convalescent patients, a median roughly 86% appeared only post-vaccination.

The chain combines TRBV20-1 with TRBJ1-4; D uncertain. Sequencing was done on a sample of CD4+ T cells from blood, cultured in vitro. The sequence came from a human donor who had recovered from COVID-19. The CDR3 loop is CSAPGTTNEKLFF. The CDR3 region has the DNA TGCAGTGCCCCTGGGACAACTAATGAAAAACTGTTTTTT.